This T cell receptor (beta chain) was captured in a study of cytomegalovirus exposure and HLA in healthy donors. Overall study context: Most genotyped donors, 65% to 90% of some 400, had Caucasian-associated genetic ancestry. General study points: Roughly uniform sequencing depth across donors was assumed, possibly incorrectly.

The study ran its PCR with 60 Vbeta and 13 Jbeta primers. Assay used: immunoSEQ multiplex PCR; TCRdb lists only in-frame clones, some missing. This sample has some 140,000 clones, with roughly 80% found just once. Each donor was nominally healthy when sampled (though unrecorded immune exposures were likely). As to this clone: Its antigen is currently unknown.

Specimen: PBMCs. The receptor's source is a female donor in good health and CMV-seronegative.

CDR3 sequence reads: CASRDGFAGELFF. The CDR3 bases are TGTGCCAGCAGAGACGGGTTTGCCGGGGAGCTGTTTTTT. V is TRBV25-1 and J is TRBJ2-2; no clear D. Trimming took 6 bases from V and 6 from J, leaving 11 bases between them. This CDR3 comprises 13 residues. Germline loops: CDR1 MGHDK, CDR2 SYGVNS.